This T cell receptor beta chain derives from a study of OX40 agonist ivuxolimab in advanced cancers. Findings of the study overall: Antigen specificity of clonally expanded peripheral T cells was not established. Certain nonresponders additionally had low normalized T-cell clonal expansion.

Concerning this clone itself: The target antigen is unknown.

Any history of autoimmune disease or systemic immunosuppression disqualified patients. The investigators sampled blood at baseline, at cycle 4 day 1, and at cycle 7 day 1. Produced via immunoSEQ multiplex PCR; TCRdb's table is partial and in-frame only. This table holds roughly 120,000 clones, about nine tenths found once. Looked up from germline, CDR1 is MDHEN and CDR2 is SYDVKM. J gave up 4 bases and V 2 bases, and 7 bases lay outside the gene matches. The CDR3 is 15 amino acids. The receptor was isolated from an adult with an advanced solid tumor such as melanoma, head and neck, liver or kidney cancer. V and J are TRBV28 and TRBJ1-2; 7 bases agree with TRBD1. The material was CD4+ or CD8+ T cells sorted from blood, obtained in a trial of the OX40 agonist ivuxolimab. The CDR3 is CASSLPSTGLYGYTF. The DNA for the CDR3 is TGTGCCAGCAGTTTACCTTCGACAGGGCTCTATGGCTACACCTTC.